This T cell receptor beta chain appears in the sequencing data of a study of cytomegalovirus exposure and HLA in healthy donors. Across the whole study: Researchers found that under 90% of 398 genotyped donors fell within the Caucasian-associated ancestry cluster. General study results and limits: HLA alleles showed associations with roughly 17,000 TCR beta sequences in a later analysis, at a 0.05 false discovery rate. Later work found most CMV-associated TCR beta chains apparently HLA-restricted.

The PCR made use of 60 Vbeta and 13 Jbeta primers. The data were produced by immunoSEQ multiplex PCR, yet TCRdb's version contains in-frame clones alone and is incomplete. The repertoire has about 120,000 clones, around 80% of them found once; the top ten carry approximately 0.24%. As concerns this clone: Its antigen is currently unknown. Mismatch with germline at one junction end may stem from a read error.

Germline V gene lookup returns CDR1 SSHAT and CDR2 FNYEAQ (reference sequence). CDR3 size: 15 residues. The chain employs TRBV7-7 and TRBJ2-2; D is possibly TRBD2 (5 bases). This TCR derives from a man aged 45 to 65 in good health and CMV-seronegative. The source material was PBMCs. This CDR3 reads CASSSLRGTGGELFF. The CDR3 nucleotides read TGTGCTAGCAGCTCTCTCCGGGGTACGGGCGGGGAGCTGTTTTTT.